The present TCR beta chain was sequenced within a study of T cells in Graves' hyperthyroidism and ophthalmopathy. The CDR3 regions of TCR beta were amplified from RNA transcripts. During a first-round RT-PCR of the TCR CDR3, the HTBI primer set was used. MiXCR, run by TCRdb on the multiplex PCR reads, gives a single entry per CDR3 protein. The sample gives approximately 600,000 distinct CDR3 sequences, around 20% of which show up once; around a third is in the top ten. The study's findings and limits: Model predictions of ophthalmopathy came a median approximately 6.8 months before onset. The blood repertoire included most of the expanded thyroid clonotypes above 0.001. Ophthalmopathy was separated from stable hyperthyroidism by a 13 V-J model.

The V end was cut by 2 bases, the J end by 8 bases, with 18 bases between. The length of the CDR3 is 15 residues. Germline V CDR1 and CDR2: MNHEY, SVGAGI. Worth noting for this clonotype: Its target is unknown.

Sequenced: blood. The gene calls are TRBV6-5 and TRBJ1-2, with a weak D call TRBD1 (6 bases). This receptor was obtained from a man aged 30-40 years with Graves' ophthalmopathy. The CDR3 DNA sequence: TGTGCCAGCAGTTACCTAACCGGGGGGCCAGGGGGCTACACCTTC. This gives the protein CASSYLTGGPGGYTF.